The next 5 T cell receptor beta chains were all read from a single sample in a study of patients and donors after allogeneic stem cell transplantation. TCRdb ran MiXCR on the RT-PCR reads and lists one entry per CDR3 protein. The sample records 800,000 to 1,000,000 distinct CDR3 sequences, approximately 19% being singletons. The sample taken for sequencing was blood, either unsorted or a sorted T cell fraction (not recorded which). The receptors shown here come from a human donor who was either an allogeneic HSCT recipient or a stem cell or donor lymphocyte infusion donor (not recorded which). It is not recorded whose cells these are; they may come from a transplant donor.

The chain combines TRBV24-1 with TRBJ2-5; the match to TRBD2 covers 10 bases. The CDR3 consists of 18 residues. V trimming: 5 bases; J trimming: 1 base; junction bases outside the gene matches: 12. Germline V CDR1 and CDR2: KGHDR, SFDVKD. CDR3 sequence (DNA): TGTGCCACCAGTGTATCGGCGGGACTAGCGTATCCCCAAGAGACCCAGTACTTC. Its translation: CATSVSAGLAYPQETQYF.

This clonotype has only a few counts. The J gene is TRBJ2-1, the V gene TRBV5-1; 15 nucleotides line up with TRBD2. J gave up 0 bases and V 4 bases, and 2 bases lay outside the gene matches. The CDR3 spans 17 residues. In germline, CDR1 is SGHRS, CDR2 YFSETQ. The CDR3 DNA follows: TGCGCCAGCAGCGGGGGACTAGCGGGGGGCTCCTACAATGAGCAGTTCTTC. Its translation: CASSGGLAGGSYNEQFF.

The chain joins TRBV20-1 to TRBJ1-3, with D perhaps TRBD1 (5 bases). The CDR3 is 14 amino acids. CDR1 DFQATT and CDR2 SNEGSKA come from the germline V gene (reference sequence). Trimming stripped 4 bases from V and 0 bases from J, with 10 bases between. The CDR3 DNA reads as TGCAGTGCTAAAGGGGCAGGCTCTGGAAACACCATATATTTT. Its translation is CSAKGAGSGNTIYF.

This clonotype was seen a few times. This sequence joins TRBV20-1 and TRBJ2-7; TRBD2 aligns across 8 bases. V shed 5 bases, J shed 4 bases, and the junction held 13 bases outside the gene matches. The length of the CDR3 is 15 residues. Germline values: CDR1 DFQATT, CDR2 SNEGSKA (reference sequence). CDR3 DNA: TGCAGTGCTGTCGACGGCGGGGGGACCGGGTACGAGCAGTACTTC. It encodes CSAVDGGGTGYEQYF.

Turning to this clonotype: One end of the junction varies from germline; a read error may be responsible. The gene calls are TRBV20-1 and TRBJ2-5, with a possible D match to TRBD1 (6 bases). The germline V gene encodes CDR1 DFQATT and CDR2 SNEGSKA (reference sequence). The CDR3 contains 16 residues. The CDR3 loop is CSAREVQGTLQETQCF. The DNA for the CDR3 is TGCAGTGCTAGAGAGGTACAGGGTACCCTTCAAGAGACCCAGTGCTTC.